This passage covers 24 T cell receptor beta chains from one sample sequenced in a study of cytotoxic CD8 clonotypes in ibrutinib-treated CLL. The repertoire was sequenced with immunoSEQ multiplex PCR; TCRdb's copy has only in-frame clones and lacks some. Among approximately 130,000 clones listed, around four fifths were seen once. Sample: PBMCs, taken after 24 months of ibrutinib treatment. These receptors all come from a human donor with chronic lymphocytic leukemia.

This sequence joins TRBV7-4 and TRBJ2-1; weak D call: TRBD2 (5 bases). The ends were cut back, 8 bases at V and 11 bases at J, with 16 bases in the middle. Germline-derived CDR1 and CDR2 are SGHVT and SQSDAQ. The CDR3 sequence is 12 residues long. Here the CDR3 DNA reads TGTGCCAGCTCCAACCGGAGGTGGCAGCAGTTCTTC. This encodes CASSNRRWQQFF.

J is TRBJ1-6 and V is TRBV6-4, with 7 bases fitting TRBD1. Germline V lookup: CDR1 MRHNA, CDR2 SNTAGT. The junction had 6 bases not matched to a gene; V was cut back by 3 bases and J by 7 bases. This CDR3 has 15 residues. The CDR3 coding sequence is TGTGCCAGCAGTGAACAGGGGAATACGAATTCACCCCTCCACTTT. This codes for CASSEQGNTNSPLHF.

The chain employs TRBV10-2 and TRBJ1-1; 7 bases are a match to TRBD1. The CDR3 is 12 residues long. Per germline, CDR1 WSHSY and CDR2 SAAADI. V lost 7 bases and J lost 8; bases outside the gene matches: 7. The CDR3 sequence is CASNDRVQEAFF. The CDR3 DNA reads TGCGCCAGCAACGACAGGGTTCAGGAAGCTTTCTTT.

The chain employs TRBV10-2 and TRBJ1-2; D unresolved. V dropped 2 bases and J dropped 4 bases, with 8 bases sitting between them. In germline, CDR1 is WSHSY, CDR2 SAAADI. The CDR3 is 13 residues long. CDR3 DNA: TGCGCCAGCAGTGAGCGGCAAGCCTATGGCTACACCTTC. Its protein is CASSERQAYGYTF.

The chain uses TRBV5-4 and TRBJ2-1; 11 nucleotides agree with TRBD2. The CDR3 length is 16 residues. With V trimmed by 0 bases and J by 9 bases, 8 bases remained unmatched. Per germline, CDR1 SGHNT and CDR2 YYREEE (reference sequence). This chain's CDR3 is CASSLELAGVKGEQFF. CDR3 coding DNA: TGTGCCAGCAGCTTGGAACTAGCGGGGGTTAAGGGTGAGCAGTTCTTC.

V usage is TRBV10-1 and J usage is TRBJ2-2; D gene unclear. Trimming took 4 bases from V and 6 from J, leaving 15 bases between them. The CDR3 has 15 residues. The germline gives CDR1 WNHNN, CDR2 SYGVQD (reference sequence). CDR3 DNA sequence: TGCGCCAGCAGTGCTTCTGGGGTTCTGTCCGGGGAGCTGTTTTTT. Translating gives CASSASGVLSGELFF.

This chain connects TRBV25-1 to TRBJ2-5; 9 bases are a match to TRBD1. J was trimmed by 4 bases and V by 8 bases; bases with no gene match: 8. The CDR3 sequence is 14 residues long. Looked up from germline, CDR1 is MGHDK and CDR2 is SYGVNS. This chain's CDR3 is CASQLGQGIETQYF. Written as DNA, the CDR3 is TGTGCCAGCCAACTCGGACAGGGGATAGAGACCCAGTACTTC.

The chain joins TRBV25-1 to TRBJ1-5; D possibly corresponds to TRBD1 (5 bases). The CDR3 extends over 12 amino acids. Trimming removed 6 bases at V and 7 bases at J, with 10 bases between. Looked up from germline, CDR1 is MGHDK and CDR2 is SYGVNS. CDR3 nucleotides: TGTGCCAGCAGCCTAGGGGACCAGCCCCAGCATTTT. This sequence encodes CASSLGDQPQHF.

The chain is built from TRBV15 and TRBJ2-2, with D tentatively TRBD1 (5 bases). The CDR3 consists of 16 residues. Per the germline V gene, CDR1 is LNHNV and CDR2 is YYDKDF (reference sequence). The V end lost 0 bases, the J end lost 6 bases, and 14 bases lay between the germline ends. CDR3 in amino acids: CATSRDGALPAGELFF. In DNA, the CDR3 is TGTGCCACCAGCAGAGATGGGGCACTCCCCGCCGGGGAGCTGTTTTTT.

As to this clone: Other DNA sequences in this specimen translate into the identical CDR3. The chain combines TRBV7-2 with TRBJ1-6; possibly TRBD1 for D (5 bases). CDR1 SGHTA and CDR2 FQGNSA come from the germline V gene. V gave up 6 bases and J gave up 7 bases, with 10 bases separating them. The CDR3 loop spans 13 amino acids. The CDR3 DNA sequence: TGTGCCAGCAGTCGGGACGGAAATTCACCCCTCCACTTT. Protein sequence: CASSRDGNSPLHF.

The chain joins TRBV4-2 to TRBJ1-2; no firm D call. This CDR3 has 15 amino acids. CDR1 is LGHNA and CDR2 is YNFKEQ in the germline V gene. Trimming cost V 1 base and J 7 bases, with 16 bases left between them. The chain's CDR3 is CASSQGGPGTGGYTF. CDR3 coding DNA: TGTGCCAGCAGCCAAGGAGGGCCCGGAACCGGTGGCTACACCTTC.

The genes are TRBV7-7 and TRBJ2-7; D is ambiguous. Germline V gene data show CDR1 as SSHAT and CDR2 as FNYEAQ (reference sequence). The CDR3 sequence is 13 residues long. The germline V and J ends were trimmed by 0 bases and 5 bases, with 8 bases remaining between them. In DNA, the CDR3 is TGTGCCAGCAGCTTAGCCGTTAGGGACGAGCAGTACTTC. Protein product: CASSLAVRDEQYF.

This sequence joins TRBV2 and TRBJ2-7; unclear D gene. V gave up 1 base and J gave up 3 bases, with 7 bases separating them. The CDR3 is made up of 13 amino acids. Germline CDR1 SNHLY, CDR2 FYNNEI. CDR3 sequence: CASSEVGIYEQYF. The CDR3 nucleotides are TGTGCCAGCAGTGAAGTGGGGATCTACGAGCAGTACTTC.

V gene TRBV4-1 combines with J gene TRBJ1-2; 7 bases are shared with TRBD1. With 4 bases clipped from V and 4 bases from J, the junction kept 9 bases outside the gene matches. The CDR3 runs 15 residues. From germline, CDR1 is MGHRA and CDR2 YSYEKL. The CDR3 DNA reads TGCGCCAGCAGCCCGGGCCCTGCAGGGGGCTATGGCTACACCTTC. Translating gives CASSPGPAGGYGYTF.

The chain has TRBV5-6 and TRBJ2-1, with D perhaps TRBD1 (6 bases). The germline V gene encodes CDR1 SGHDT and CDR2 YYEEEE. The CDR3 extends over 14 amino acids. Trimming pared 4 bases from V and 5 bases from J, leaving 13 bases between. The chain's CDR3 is CASSPLGQNNEQFF. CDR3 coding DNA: TGTGCCAGCAGCCCGCTAGGACAGAACAATGAGCAGTTCTTC.

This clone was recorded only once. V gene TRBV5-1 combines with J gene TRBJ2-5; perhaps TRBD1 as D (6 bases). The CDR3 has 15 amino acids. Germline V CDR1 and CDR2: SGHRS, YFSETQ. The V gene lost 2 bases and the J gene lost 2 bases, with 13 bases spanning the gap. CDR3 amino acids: CASSLGGQTQETQYF. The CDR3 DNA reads TGCGCCAGCAGCTTAGGGGGACAAACACAAGAGACCCAGTACTTC.

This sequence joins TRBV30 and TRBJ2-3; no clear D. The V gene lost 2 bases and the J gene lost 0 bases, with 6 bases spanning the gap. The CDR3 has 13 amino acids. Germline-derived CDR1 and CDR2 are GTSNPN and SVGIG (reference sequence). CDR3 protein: CAWSRLSTDTQYF. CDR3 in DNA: TGTGCCTGGAGTCGTCTAAGCACAGATACGCAGTATTTT.

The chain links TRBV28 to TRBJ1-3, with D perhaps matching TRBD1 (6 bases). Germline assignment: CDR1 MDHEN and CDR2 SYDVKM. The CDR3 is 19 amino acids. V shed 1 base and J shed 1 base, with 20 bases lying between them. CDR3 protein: CASSLSGDISQWSGNTIYF. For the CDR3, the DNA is TGTGCCAGCAGTTTATCAGGGGATATAAGTCAGTGGTCTGGAAACACCATATATTTT.

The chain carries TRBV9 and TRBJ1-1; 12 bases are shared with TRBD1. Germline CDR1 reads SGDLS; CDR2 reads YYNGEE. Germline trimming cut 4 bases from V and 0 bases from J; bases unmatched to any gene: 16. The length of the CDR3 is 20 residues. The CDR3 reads CASSPPLGDRGLWVNTEAFF. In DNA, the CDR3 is TGTGCCAGCAGCCCCCCCCTTGGGGACAGGGGGCTCTGGGTGAACACTGAAGCTTTCTTT.

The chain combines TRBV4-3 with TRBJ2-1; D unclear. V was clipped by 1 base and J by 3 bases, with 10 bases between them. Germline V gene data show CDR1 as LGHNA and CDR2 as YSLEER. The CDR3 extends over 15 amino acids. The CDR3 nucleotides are TGCGCCAGCAGCCAAGGACCCGGCAGCTACAATGAGCAGTTCTTC. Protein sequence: CASSQGPGSYNEQFF.

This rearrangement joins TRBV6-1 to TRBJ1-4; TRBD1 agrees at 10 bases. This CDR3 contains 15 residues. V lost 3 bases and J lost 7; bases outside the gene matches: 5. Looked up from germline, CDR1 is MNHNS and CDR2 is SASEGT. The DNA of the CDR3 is TGTGCCAGCAGTGACAGAGGGACAGGGGTTGAAAAACTGTTTTTT. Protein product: CASSDRGTGVEKLFF.

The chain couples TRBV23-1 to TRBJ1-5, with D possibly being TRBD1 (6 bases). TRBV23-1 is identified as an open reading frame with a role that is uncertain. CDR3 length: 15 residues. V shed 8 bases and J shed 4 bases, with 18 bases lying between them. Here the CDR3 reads CASPNSQGRNQPQHF. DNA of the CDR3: TGCGCCAGCCCTAACTCACAGGGACGAAATCAGCCCCAGCATTTT.

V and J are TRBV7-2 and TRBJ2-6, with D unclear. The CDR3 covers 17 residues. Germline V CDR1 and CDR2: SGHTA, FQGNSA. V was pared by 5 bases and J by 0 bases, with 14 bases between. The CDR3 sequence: CASSVYGPSSGANVLTF. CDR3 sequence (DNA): TGTGCCAGCAGCGTCTACGGGCCAAGCTCTGGGGCCAACGTCCTGACTTTC.

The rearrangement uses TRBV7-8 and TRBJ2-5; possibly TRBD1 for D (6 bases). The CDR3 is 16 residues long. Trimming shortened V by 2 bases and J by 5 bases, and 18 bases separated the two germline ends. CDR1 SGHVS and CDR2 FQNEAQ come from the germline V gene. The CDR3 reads CASSLSSAGTTETQYF. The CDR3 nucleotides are TGTGCCAGCAGCTTAAGTTCCGCAGGGACAACGGAGACCCAGTACTTC.